This TCR beta chain emerged from a study of lymphopenia after photon versus proton radiotherapy. Clones were read by immunoSEQ multiplex PCR, and TCRdb kept only the in-frame ones, dropping some. The sample holds 65,000 or so clones, approximately 90% seen once. In the case of this clone: Its antigen is currently unknown.

Study outcomes and limitations: Authors raise, but do not show, better survival with proton therapy. After lymphocyte nadir, photon-treated repertoires showed oligoclonal expansion, especially CD8+ Temra. Larger post-nadir TCR diversity loss correlated inversely with survival in deceased patients.

The CDR3 runs 16 residues. Germline-derived CDR1 and CDR2 are MNHEY and SMNVEV (reference sequence). With 4 bases clipped from V and 1 base from J, the junction kept 5 bases outside the gene matches. The chain is built from TRBV27 and TRBJ2-5, with 11 bases lining up with TRBD2. Sequences were derived from peripheral blood, sampled from a patient treated with proton-based radiotherapy. The TCR sequence derives from an elderly man with esophageal cancer. The CDR3 spells CASSSRTSGSQETQYF. For the CDR3, the DNA is TGTGCCAGCAGTTCCAGGACTAGCGGGTCCCAAGAGACCCAGTACTTC.